Below are 25 T cell receptor beta chains sequenced from a single sample in a study of T cell responses to AZD1222 COVID-19 vaccine. Clones were sequenced by immunoSEQ multiplex PCR, and TCRdb holds only the in-frame ones, with some missing. The sample lists about 130,000 clones, 85% to 95% seen once, with approximately 6.8% in the top ten. Specimen: peripheral blood, collected 28 days after the second AZD1222 dose. The receptors shown here come from an adult who received the AZD1222 COVID-19 vaccine.

The chain combines TRBV6-2 or TRBV6-3 with TRBJ1-1; weak D call: TRBD1 (6 bases). The CDR3 has 17 residues. Germline CDR1 MNHEY, CDR2 SVGEGT. Trimming left V 0 bases short and J 0 bases short, with 14 bases between. CDR3 sequence (DNA): TGTGCCAGCAGTTACTCGATAAGGGGGAAGGTGAACACTGAAGCTTTCTTT. This gives the protein CASSYSIRGKVNTEAFF.

This chain joins TRBV3-1 (or the pseudogene TRBV3-2) and TRBJ1-4; D ambiguous. The CDR3 has 15 amino acids. CDR1 is LGHDT and CDR2 is YNNKEL in the germline V gene (reference sequence). Trimming removed 6 bases at V and 1 base at J, with 12 bases between. In DNA form, the CDR3 reads TGTGCCAGCAGTCCGGGTCGAGAAACTAATGAAAAACTGTTTTTT. Amino acid sequence: CASSPGRETNEKLFF.

The chain recombines TRBV28 with TRBJ2-1; possible D gene TRBD1, 5 bases. The germline CDR1 and CDR2 sequences are MDHEN and SYDVKM. The CDR3 spans 15 residues. V was cut by 2 bases and J by 4 bases, with 12 bases left in between. DNA for the CDR3: TGTGCCAGCAGTTTACGAATGGGGCTTTACAATGAGCAGTTCTTC. It encodes CASSLRMGLYNEQFF.

The V and J genes are TRBV6-1 and TRBJ1-1; D gene ambiguous. Germline V lookup: CDR1 MNHNS, CDR2 SASEGT. The CDR3 runs 13 residues. V lost 3 bases and J lost 5, with 10 bases in between. The CDR3 loop is CASSDQVGTEAFF. The CDR3 nucleotides are TGTGCCAGCAGTGACCAGGTCGGGACTGAAGCTTTCTTT.

The CDR3 here is CASSLGQVKFRDTEAFF. The CDR3 nucleotides are TGTGCCAGCAGCTTAGGGCAGGTTAAATTTCGGGACACTGAAGCTTTCTTT. The chain is built from TRBV7-9 and TRBJ1-1; D unclear. Trimming cost V 1 base and J 3 bases, with 18 bases left between them. There are 17 residues in the CDR3. CDR1 SEHNR and CDR2 FQNEAQ come from the germline V gene (reference sequence).

The J gene is TRBJ1-3, the V gene TRBV9, with D uncertain. Trimming shortened V by 3 bases and J by 3 bases, and 10 bases separated the two germline ends. This CDR3 has 14 amino acids. CDR1 and CDR2 (germline): SGDLS, YYNGEE. The CDR3 here is CASSAEKGGNTIYF. CDR3 nucleotide sequence: TGTGCCAGCAGCGCAGAAAAGGGTGGAAACACCATATATTTT.

This clone was observed a single time. V and J are TRBV7-9 and TRBJ2-7; TRBD1 might be the D (5 bases). Germline assignment: CDR1 SEHNR and CDR2 FQNEAQ (reference sequence). V lost 5 bases, J lost 2 bases, and 13 bases lay in between. The CDR3 length is 14 residues. CDR3 sequence: CASSRTGLAYEQYF. CDR3 bases: TGTGCCAGCAGCAGAACAGGTTTAGCCTACGAGCAGTACTTC.

The CDR3 sequence: CASRSTGGGLGGYTF. The DNA of the CDR3 is TGTGCCAGCAGATCCACAGGGGGAGGATTAGGGGGCTACACCTTC. The chain recombines TRBV5-4 with TRBJ1-2, with TRBD1 matching over 8 bases. This CDR3 region has 15 residues. Germline trimming cut 5 bases from V and 8 bases from J; bases unmatched to any gene: 14. Germline V gene sequence: CDR1 SGHNT, CDR2 YYREEE (reference sequence).

CDR3 residues: CASSQTTSGESYEQYF. The DNA for the CDR3 is TGTGCCAGCAGCCAAACGACTAGCGGGGAATCCTACGAGCAGTACTTC. This chain uses TRBV4-2 with TRBJ2-7; the match to TRBD2 covers 11 bases. CDR3 length equals 16 residues. Germline CDR1 LGHNA, CDR2 YNFKEQ. The V segment lost 2 bases and the J segment 1 base; nucleotides outside the gene matches: 4.

The J gene is TRBJ2-3, the V gene TRBV28; either TRBD1 or TRBD2 may supply D (5 bases each). Deletions cut 4 bases from V and 4 bases from J, with 15 bases between. CDR3 length: 15 amino acids. Germline lookup yields CDR1 MDHEN and CDR2 SYDVKM. The CDR3: CASSSGTLRPDTQYF. The CDR3, as DNA: TGTGCCAGCAGTTCCGGGACCCTTCGTCCAGATACGCAGTATTTT.

The rearrangement links TRBV3-1 (or the pseudogene TRBV3-2) to TRBJ1-1; no clear D gene. Per the germline V gene, CDR1 is LGHDT and CDR2 is YNNKEL (reference sequence). The V end lost 5 bases, the J end lost 1 base, and 8 bases lay between the germline ends. This CDR3 is 13 amino acids long. The DNA of the CDR3 is TGTGCCAGCAGCTTCTTCAGGAACACTGAAGCTTTCTTT. This encodes CASSFFRNTEAFF.

The rearrangement joins TRBV27 to TRBJ1-4; TRBD1 agrees at 12 bases. The CDR3 has 15 amino acids. Per the germline V gene, CDR1 is MNHEY and CDR2 is SMNVEV (reference sequence). J gave up 10 bases and V 5 bases, and 8 bases lay outside the gene matches. The CDR3 spells CASSTRGQGAGKLFF. The CDR3 DNA reads TGTGCCAGCAGTACGAGGGGACAGGGGGCCGGAAAACTGTTTTTT. Variable domain in full (rest from reference TRBV27 and TRBJ1-4): EAQVTQNPRYLITVTGKKLTVTCSQNMNHEYMSWYRQDPGLGLRQIYYSMNVEVTDKGDVPEGYKVSRKEKRNFPLILESPSPNQTSLYFCASSTRGQGAGKLFFGSGTQLSVL.

This sequence joins TRBV6-5 and TRBJ1-1; perhaps TRBD1 as D (6 bases). Trimming cost V 0 bases and J 7 bases, with 9 bases left between them. The CDR3 has 13 amino acids. The germline V gene has CDR1 MNHEY and CDR2 SVGAGI. CDR3 in amino acids: CASSYSQGYEAFF. Written as DNA, the CDR3 is TGTGCCAGCAGTTACTCGCAGGGGTATGAAGCTTTCTTT.

This chain links TRBV18 with TRBJ1-5, with D unclear. V gave up 4 bases and J gave up 8 bases, with 12 bases separating them. The CDR3 covers 13 residues. Germline V lookup: CDR1 KGHSH, CDR2 LQKENI. The CDR3 bases are TGTGCCAGCTCACGGGGAGACCTAGAGCCCCAGCATTTT. This encodes CASSRGDLEPQHF.

The chain recombines TRBV7-8 with TRBJ2-1; TRBD2 matches at 10 bases. This CDR3 is built from 17 residues. Germline V CDR1 and CDR2: SGHVS, FQNEAQ. V trimming: 4 bases; J trimming: 0 bases; junction bases outside the gene matches: 6. The CDR3 DNA is TGTGCCAGCAGCTCGGGACTAGCGAGTGGCTCCTACAATGAGCAGTTCTTC. As protein: CASSSGLASGSYNEQFF.

This sequence joins TRBV5-1 and TRBJ1-1, with a possible D match to TRBD1 (6 bases). Germline CDR1 reads SGHRS; CDR2 reads YFSETQ. V lost 0 bases and J 5 bases, leaving 11 bases between the germline ends. CDR3 length: 14 residues. CDR3 sequence (DNA): TGCGCCAGCAGCTTGGCCCGTCAGGGGACTGAAGCTTTCTTT. Translation: CASSLARQGTEAFF.

The V and J genes are TRBV12-3 or TRBV12-4 and TRBJ1-1, with TRBD1 matching over 10 bases. The CDR3 length is 13 residues. Losses at the gene ends were 6 bases for V and 6 bases for J; bases not matched to a gene: 4. The CDR3 sequence is CASRTGGLSEAFF. In DNA form, the CDR3 reads TGTGCCAGCAGGACAGGGGGCCTTTCTGAAGCTTTCTTT.

V gene TRBV7-2 combines with J gene TRBJ2-1, with 11 bases lining up with TRBD2. Germline V gene sequence: CDR1 SGHTA, CDR2 FQGNSA. Trimming cost V 1 base and J 0 bases; bases outside gene matches: 5. The length of the CDR3 is 18 residues. CDR3 coding DNA: TGTGCCAGCAGCTTAGTATCCCTAGCGGGGGGCTCCTACAATGAGCAGTTCTTC. As protein: CASSLVSLAGGSYNEQFF. The full variable domain, its missing parts supplied by reference TRBV7-2 and TRBJ2-1, is GAGVSQSPSNKVTEKGKDVELRCDPISGHTALYWYRQSLGQGLEFLIYFQGNSAPDKSGLPSDRFSAERTGGSVSTLTIQRTQQEDSAVYLCASSLVSLAGGSYNEQFFGPGTRLTVL.

The rearrangement joins TRBV4-3 to TRBJ1-5; no clear D. Trimming pared 1 base from V and 0 bases from J, leaving 7 bases between. The CDR3 runs to 15 residues. Germline CDR1 is LGHNA and CDR2 is YSLEER. CDR3 DNA sequence: TGCGCCAGCAGCCAAGGGCGGTATAGCAATCAGCCCCAGCATTTT. Residues: CASSQGRYSNQPQHF.

The V and J genes are TRBV2 and TRBJ1-1; D gene ambiguous. With 6 bases removed from V and 1 base from J, the gap between germline ends came to 18 bases. Germline loops: CDR1 SNHLY, CDR2 FYNNEI. The CDR3 is 16 residues long. The CDR3 DNA sequence: TGTGCCAGCAGCCACCCCGCCGGTCTTGGGAACACTGAAGCTTTCTTT. This sequence encodes CASSHPAGLGNTEAFF.

This clone was recorded a few times. The chain employs TRBV28 and TRBJ2-2; the D gene could be TRBD1 or TRBD2 (5 bases each). This CDR3 spans 15 amino acids. From germline, CDR1 is MDHEN and CDR2 SYDVKM. V was cut by 5 bases and J by 5 bases, with 15 bases left in between. The CDR3 loop is CASSKGELETGELFF. The CDR3 DNA reads TGTGCCAGCAGTAAAGGGGAGTTGGAGACCGGGGAGCTGTTTTTT.

This clone was picked up one time. The genes are TRBV6-6 and TRBJ1-5; D call uncertain. V was shortened by 0 bases and J by 5 bases, with 8 bases between the two germline ends. Germline V CDR1 and CDR2: MNHNY, SVGAGI (reference sequence). The CDR3 sequence is 14 residues long. CDR3 DNA sequence: TGTGCCAGCAGTTACTCCGGAAGGGATCAGCCCCAGCATTTT. It encodes CASSYSGRDQPQHF.

This sequence joins TRBV4-3 and TRBJ2-1; maybe TRBD2 (6 bases). Germline assignment: CDR1 LGHNA and CDR2 YSLEER. The CDR3 totals 14 residues. Trimming shortened V by 3 bases and J by 8 bases, and 14 bases separated the two germline ends. This chain's CDR3 is CASSHWGLADEQFF. Written as DNA, the CDR3 is TGCGCCAGCAGCCATTGGGGACTCGCGGATGAGCAGTTCTTC.

The chain combines TRBV11-1 with TRBJ1-2; 7 positions agree with TRBD1. Per germline, CDR1 SGHAT and CDR2 FQDESV (reference sequence). This CDR3 has 15 amino acids. The V segment lost 1 base and the J segment 3 bases; nucleotides outside the gene matches: 5. CDR3 in DNA: TGTGCCAGCAGCTTAGGTTCGGGACAGCACTATGGCTACACCTTC. The encoded protein is CASSLGSGQHYGYTF.

The count of this clone is one. The CDR3 DNA follows: TGTGCCAGCAGCGTAGCTGTCGCTGTGACTAGCGGGGGTGGTGAGCAGTTCTTC. Translated: CASSVAVAVTSGGGEQFF. The rearrangement uses TRBV9 and TRBJ2-1, with 12 bases fitting TRBD2. There are 18 residues in the CDR3. Unmatched junction bases numbered 13, after V lost 0 bases and J lost 9 bases. CDR1 and CDR2 from the germline V gene are SGDLS and YYNGEE.